A single sample gave rise to the 28 T cell receptor delta chains below, sequenced in a study of Vγ9Vδ2 T cells in congenital toxoplasmosis. Template-switch reverse transcription used TRGC- and TRDC-specific primers together in a single tube. The TRGC primer was designed to bind both TRGC1 and TRGC2 constant genes. TCRdb re-processed the reads using CATT. The top ten clones hold around 16% of a sample with 900 to 1,000 delta-chain clones, roughly a fifth of them seen once. The sequenced material came from gamma-delta T cells from blood. The source is a child younger than 10 born to a mother with Toxoplasma gondii infection during pregnancy, either congenitally infected or uninfected (not recorded which).

There are a few counts of this clone. The chain uses TRDV3 and TRDJ1; 11 bases are a match to TRDD3. Germline V lookup: CDR1 TVYSNPD, CDR2 GDNSRS (reference sequence). The ends lost 1 base at V and 5 bases at J; junction bases unmatched: 24. CDR3 length equals 20 residues. The CDR3 loop reads CAFTPRFLPLGDTEWDKLIF. For the CDR3, the DNA is TGTGCCTTTACCCCCCGCTTCCTACCTCTGGGGGATACTGAATGGGATAAACTCATCTTT.

The V call is TRDV2, the J call TRDJ3, with 7 bases aligning to TRDD3. The CDR3 spans 18 residues. V trimming: 4 bases; J trimming: 0 bases; junction bases outside the gene matches: 8. Germline V gene lookup returns CDR1 GEAIGNYY and CDR2 EKD. Here the CDR3 DNA reads TGTGCCTGTGATCCTCTGGGGGCCACCTCCTGGGACACCCGACAGATGTTTTTC. Protein sequence: CACDPLGATSWDTRQMFF.

With respect to this clone: A read error is the likely source, as a far larger clone sits one nucleotide away. The sample has other DNA sequences that encode this CDR3 too. The chain combines TRDV1 with TRDJ1, with TRDD3 matching over 12 bases. The V gene's germline CDR1 is TSWWSYY and CDR2 QGS. The ends lost 4 bases at V and 0 bases at J; junction bases unmatched: 24. CDR3 length equals 23 residues. The chain's CDR3 is CALGGRDLLRLGDTASYTDKLIF. The CDR3 bases are TGTGCTCTTGGGGGGCGCGATCTCTTACGGCTGGGGGATACGGCATCGTACACCGATAAACTCATCTTT.

Of note for this clone: Since a much larger clone is just one base distant, this may be a read error. This chain connects TRDV2 to TRDJ1; 7 bases fit TRDD3. The ends lost 5 bases at V and 3 bases at J; junction bases unmatched: 11. Germline CDR1 GEAIGNYY, CDR2 EKD. The CDR3 consists of 15 residues. The CDR3 here is CACVSLGAFADKLIF. The CDR3 nucleotides are TGTGCCTGTGTGTCCCTGGGGGCCTTCGCCGATAAACTCATCTTT.

This clone came up once. This likely traces to a read error, being one base from a far larger clone. The V gene is TRDV1, the J gene TRDJ1, with TRDD3 matching over 10 bases. The CDR3 has 16 amino acids. Losses at the gene ends were 4 bases for V and 4 bases for J; bases not matched to a gene: 9. Germline lookup yields CDR1 TSWWSYY and CDR2 QGS. The CDR3 sequence is CALGGVGDTPNDKLIF. The DNA for the CDR3 is TGTGCTCTTGGGGGAGTGGGGGATACTCCCAACGATAAACTCATCTTT.

The V call is TRDV2, the J call TRDJ1, with D hard to call. The CDR3 loop spans 16 amino acids. V gave up 0 bases and J gave up 0 bases, with 13 bases separating them. Germline loops: CDR1 GEAIGNYY, CDR2 EKD. The CDR3 sequence is CACDTVGRTDTDKLIF. CDR3 bases: TGTGCCTGTGACACCGTTGGAAGAACCGACACCGATAAACTCATCTTT.

There are a few counts of this clone. A far larger clone differs by one base, so this is likely a read error. This chain connects TRDV1 to TRDJ1; D is perhaps TRDD2 or TRDD3 (5 bases each). The CDR3 is made up of 18 amino acids. Germline V CDR1 and CDR2: TSWWSYY, QGS. The CDR3 region has the DNA TGTGCTATTGGGGAACCTTCTGCCCCACCTCCGGACACCGATAAACTCATCTTT. Translating it yields CAIGEPSAPPPDTDKLIF.

A word on this clone: A far larger clone is one nucleotide away, so this likely arose from a read error. Within the sample, other DNA sequences also encode this same CDR3. This chain connects TRDV1 to TRDJ1; 9 positions match TRDD2. Germline CDR1 reads TSWWSYY; CDR2 reads QGS. J was trimmed by 0 bases and V by 2 bases; bases with no gene match: 16. This CDR3 comprises 20 residues. Here the CDR3 reads CALGEEAFLPGEYYTDKLIF. CDR3 DNA sequence: TGTGCTCTTGGGGAAGAGGCCTTCCTACCGGGTGAGTATTACACCGATAAACTCATCTTT.

Comments on this clone: Given a far larger clone just one base away, this is likely a sequencing read error. The chain employs TRDV1 and TRDJ1, with TRDD3 matching 12 bases. From germline, CDR1 is TSWWSYY and CDR2 QGS. CDR3 length equals 23 residues. J lost 0 bases, V lost 4 bases, and 24 bases had no gene match. This CDR3 reads CALGGRDLLRLGDTALYTDKLIF. DNA for the CDR3: TGTGCTCTTGGGGGGCGCGATCTCCTACGGCTGGGGGATACGGCATTGTACACCGATAAACTCATCTTT.

Judged by abundance, this clone is large (0.1 to 1%). The chain employs TRDV1 and TRDJ1, with D possibly matching TRDD3 (9 bases). The V end was cut by 0 bases, the J end by 0 bases, with 32 bases between. The germline V gene has CDR1 TSWWSYY and CDR2 QGS. The CDR3 covers 23 residues. In nucleotides, the CDR3 is TGTGCTCTTGGGGAACTCAACTTCCTACCTCTGGGGTGGGGGATAGGGTACACCGATAAACTCATCTTT. Encoded protein: CALGELNFLPLGWGIGYTDKLIF.

By proportion, this clone is large. The V call is TRDV2, the J call TRDJ3; 10 bases fit TRDD3. Per germline, CDR1 GEAIGNYY and CDR2 EKD. This CDR3 region has 19 residues. The V gene end was trimmed by 2 bases and the J gene end by 3 bases; junction bases not matched to a gene: 9. CDR3 coding DNA: TGTGCCTGTGACATACTGGGGGATTTGGTTAACTGGGACACCCGACAGATGTTTTTC. This encodes CACDILGDLVNWDTRQMFF.

This clone is large within its sample. The V call is TRDV2, the J call TRDJ3; 10 bases agree with TRDD3. In germline, CDR1 is GEAIGNYY, CDR2 EKD. The CDR3 covers 21 residues. V shed 1 base, J shed 0 bases, and the junction held 11 bases outside the gene matches. The CDR3: CACDTAENWGMLSWDTRQMFF. Written as DNA, the CDR3 is TGTGCCTGTGACACGGCGGAAAACTGGGGGATGCTCTCCTGGGACACCCGACAGATGTTTTTC.

Remarks on this clone: A single base is all that separates this from a far larger clone, so a read error is likely. The sample has other DNA sequences that encode this CDR3 too. The V gene is TRDV2, the J gene TRDJ1; no reliable D call. Trimming removed 0 bases from V and 0 bases from J, with 7 bases in between. This CDR3 has 14 amino acids. The germline V gene has CDR1 GEAIGNYY and CDR2 EKD. CDR3 amino acids: CACDTVGYTDKLIF. The CDR3 nucleotides are TGTGCCTGTGACACCGTGGGTTACACCGATAAACTCATCTTT.

For this clone: A read error is the likely source, as a far larger clone sits one nucleotide away. At the DNA level, this CDR3 is encoded by other sequences in the same sample as well. V and J are TRDV1 and TRDJ3; 8 nucleotides align to TRDD2. The V gene end was trimmed by 0 bases and the J gene end by 4 bases; junction bases not matched to a gene: 26. Germline assignment: CDR1 TSWWSYY and CDR2 QGS. The CDR3 sequence is 25 residues long. The CDR3 loop is CALGELPLPTPGWGSSSWDTRQMFF. The DNA for the CDR3 is TGTGCTCTTGGGGAACTCCCACTTCCTACTCCGGGTTGGGGGTCGAGCTCTTGGGACACCCGACAGATGTTTTTC.

Points on this clone: TCRdb's listed protein matches a much larger clone and diverges from this DNA's translation at residue 6, likely through a read error; the protein shown comes from the DNA. The chain uses TRDV1 and TRDJ1; D unclear. The CDR3 covers 18 residues. Germline CDR1 reads TSWWSYY; CDR2 reads QGS. Trimming removed 2 bases from V and 0 bases from J, with 19 bases in between. The CDR3 loop is CALGEVPYSVRHTDKLIF. CDR3 nucleotides: TGTGCTCTTGGGGAAGTCCCCTATTCCGTACGCCACACCGATAAACTCATCTTT.

This clone is medium-sized (0.01 to 0.1%). The chain couples TRDV1 to TRDJ1; 10 nucleotides line up with TRDD3. Per germline, CDR1 TSWWSYY and CDR2 QGS. V dropped 0 bases and J dropped 0; count of bases not matched to a gene: 19. The CDR3 loop spans 22 amino acids. CDR3 in DNA: TGTGCTCTTGGGGAACTATTTTCCAAGACTGCTGGGGGATATTCGTACACCGATAAACTCATCTTT. Translated: CALGELFSKTAGGYSYTDKLIF.

Note on this clone: The protein TCRdb lists belongs to a much larger clone and differs from this DNA's translation at residue 8, which points to a read error; the protein shown is made from the DNA. The chain uses TRDV1 and TRDJ1, with no clear D. Germline V gene lookup returns CDR1 TSWWSYY and CDR2 QGS. The CDR3 covers 18 residues. Trimming cost V 1 base and J 0 bases, with 18 bases left between them. CDR3 residues: CALGEPSVPPPDTDKLIF. The CDR3 DNA follows: TGTGCTCTTGGGGAACCTTCTGTCCCACCTCCGGACACCGATAAACTCATCTTT.

This clone is medium-sized. The rearrangement joins TRDV2 to TRDJ3, with TRDD3 matching 10 bases. This CDR3 has 22 residues. Germline V gene data show CDR1 as GEAIGNYY and CDR2 as EKD. The trim removed 0 bases at V and 0 bases at J, leaving 13 bases unmatched. The CDR3 protein is CACDTVLGDASIRSWDTRQMFF. The CDR3 DNA reads TGTGCCTGTGACACCGTACTGGGGGATGCTTCCATTCGCTCCTGGGACACCCGACAGATGTTTTTC.

To note about this clone: A far bigger clonotype differs at one base, so this is likely a read error. In the same sample, other DNA sequences code for this CDR3. The chain couples TRDV1 to TRDJ2; 12 positions match TRDD3. This CDR3 spans 26 amino acids. Germline V lookup: CDR1 TSWWSYY, CDR2 QGS. The CDR3 is CALGELLAPPTIYAYWGIHTTAQLFF. DNA of the CDR3: TGTGCGCTTGGGGAACTATTAGCCCCCCCGACGATCTATGCATACTGGGGGATACATACGACAGCACAACTCTTCTTT.

In this sample, this clone turned up a few times. A much larger clone lies one base from this, so it may be a read error. The chain employs TRDV2 and TRDJ2; the match to TRDD3 covers 8 bases. Germline CDR1 GEAIGNYY, CDR2 EKD. This CDR3 region has 18 residues. CDR3 residues: CASDNVALGVALTAQLFF. CDR3 nucleotide sequence: TGTGCCAGTGACAACGTAGCACTGGGGGTAGCTTTGACAGCACAACTCTTCTTT.

With respect to this clone: A far bigger clonotype differs at one base, so this is likely a read error. The same CDR3 can be traced to other DNA sequences in this sample. V gene TRDV1 combines with J gene TRDJ1; weak D call: TRDD3 (6 bases). Between the trimmed V and J ends, which lost 2 bases and 1 base, there was a span of 23 bases. This CDR3 comprises 19 residues. Germline CDR1 reads TSWWSYY; CDR2 reads QGS. CDR3 protein: CALGEKTVLGDFCTDKLIF. The DNA of the CDR3 is TGTGCTCTTGGGGAAAAGACCGTACTGGGTGATTTCTGCACCGATAAACTCATCTTT.

By frequency in the sample, this clone is medium-sized. V gene TRDV2 combines with J gene TRDJ3; tentatively, D is TRDD3 (5 bases). The CDR3 sequence is 20 residues long. Germline V gives CDR1 GEAIGNYY, CDR2 EKD. The V and J ends lost 1 base and 0 bases respectively, with 18 bases between them. The CDR3 DNA follows: TGTGCCTGTGACACAGCTGGGATCTCACCTTTCTCCTGGGACACCCGACAGATGTTTTTC. Protein: CACDTAGISPFSWDTRQMFF.

This clone was counted between two and nine times. This may arise from a read error, as a much more abundant clone is one base away. The chain recombines TRDV1 with TRDJ1, with TRDD3 matching over 9 bases. Germline V CDR1 and CDR2: TSWWSYY, QGS. The CDR3 covers 20 residues. CDR3 loop: CALGKLLRWDWGTFSDKLIF. Here the CDR3 DNA reads TGTGCTCTTGGGAAACTCCTACGTTGGGACTGGGGGACCTTCTCCGATAAACTCATCTTT.

This clone is large (0.1 to 1%) by share. The identical CDR3 is also encoded by other nucleotide sequences in the sample. The chain joins TRDV2 to TRDJ3, with TRDD3 matching 10 bases. The CDR3 runs to 18 residues. V lost 0 bases and J lost 0; bases outside the gene matches: 1. The germline V gene has CDR1 GEAIGNYY and CDR2 EKD. CDR3: CACDTGGYGSWDTRQMFF. CDR3 coding DNA: TGTGCCTGTGACACCGGGGGATACGGCTCCTGGGACACCCGACAGATGTTTTTC.

This clone is large in the sample. The genes are TRDV2 and TRDJ3; tentative D call: TRDD3 (5 bases). Trimming removed 2 bases at V and 1 base at J, with 8 bases between. CDR1 is GEAIGNYY, CDR2 EKD, per germline. The CDR3 sequence is 16 residues long. CDR3 DNA: TGTGCCTGTGACATCGTGGGGTCCTGGGACACCCGACAGATGTTTTTC. This encodes CACDIVGSWDTRQMFF.

This clone is deemed medium-sized (0.01 to 0.1%). This rearrangement joins TRDV2 to TRDJ2; the match to TRDD3 covers 10 bases. The CDR3 has 19 residues. Germline-derived CDR1 and CDR2 are GEAIGNYY and EKD. J gave up 0 bases and V 2 bases, and 11 bases lay outside the gene matches. CDR3 loop: CACDKVLGDARALTAQLFF. Written as DNA, the CDR3 is TGTGCCTGTGACAAGGTACTGGGGGATGCTAGAGCTTTGACAGCACAACTCTTCTTT.

V is TRDV1 and J is TRDJ1; no definite D call. The CDR3 extends over 24 amino acids. Trimming left V 1 base short and J 0 bases short, with 36 bases between. CDR1 is TSWWSYY, CDR2 QGS, per germline. The CDR3 region has the DNA TGTGCTCTTGGGGAACGGACCCCCTCTTACGACAATGGGCCGCAAATGTCATACACCGATAAACTCATCTTT. This sequence encodes CALGERTPSYDNGPQMSYTDKLIF.

By share of the sample, this clone is large. The chain uses TRDV1 and TRDJ1; 13 bases fit TRDD3. From germline, CDR1 is TSWWSYY and CDR2 QGS. V dropped 4 bases and J dropped 4; count of bases not matched to a gene: 24. The CDR3 is made up of 22 amino acids. CDR3 in DNA: TGTGCTCTTGGGGCAACGCGGGGAGCCTCCCTCACTGGGGGATACGTTTACGATAAACTCATCTTT. Its translation: CALGATRGASLTGGYVYDKLIF.